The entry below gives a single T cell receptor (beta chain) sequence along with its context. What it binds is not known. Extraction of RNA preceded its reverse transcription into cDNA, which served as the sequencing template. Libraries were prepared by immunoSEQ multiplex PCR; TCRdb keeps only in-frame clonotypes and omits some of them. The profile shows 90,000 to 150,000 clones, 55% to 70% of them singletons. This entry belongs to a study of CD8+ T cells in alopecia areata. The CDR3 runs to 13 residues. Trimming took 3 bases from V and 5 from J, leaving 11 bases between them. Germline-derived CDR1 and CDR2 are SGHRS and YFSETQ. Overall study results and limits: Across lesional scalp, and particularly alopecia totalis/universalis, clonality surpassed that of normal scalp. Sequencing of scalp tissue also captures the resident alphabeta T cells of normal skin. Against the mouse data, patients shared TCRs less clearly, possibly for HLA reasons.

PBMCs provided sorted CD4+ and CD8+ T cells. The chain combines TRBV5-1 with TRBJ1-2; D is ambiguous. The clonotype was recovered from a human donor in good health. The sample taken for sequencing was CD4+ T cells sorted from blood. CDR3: CASSSREQYGYTF. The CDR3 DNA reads TGCGCCAGCAGCTCTAGGGAACAGTATGGCTACACCTTC.